The 4 T cell receptor beta chains given below trace back to one sample, sequenced in a study of T cell repertoires and Cas9 in healthy adults. The data were produced by immunoSEQ multiplex PCR, yet TCRdb's version contains in-frame clones alone and is incomplete. In the table there are about 20,000 clones, roughly 89% of which are singletons. Sequenced: CD4+ effector T cells (CD127+, CD25-, CD137-, CD154-) from PBMCs; culture status not recorded. These receptors were obtained from a human donor in good health.

In the case of this clone: Additional DNA sequences in this sample encode the identical CDR3. This chain uses TRBV7-2 with TRBJ2-7, with 10 nucleotides matching TRBD1. The J segment lost 6 bases and the V segment lost 5 bases, leaving 16 bases of the junction unmatched. The CDR3 sequence is 17 residues long. The germline gives CDR1 SGHTA, CDR2 FQGNSA. Here the CDR3 DNA reads TGTGCCAGCAGCCGGTTACGGGGGAGACAGGGGGCGGGCGAGCAGTACTTC. This gives the protein CASSRLRGRQGAGEQYF.

The J gene is TRBJ2-2, the V gene TRBV4-1; TRBD1 matches 9 bases. V trimming: 0 bases; J trimming: 5 bases; junction bases outside the gene matches: 7. The CDR3 runs to 17 residues. Germline loops: CDR1 MGHRA, CDR2 YSYEKL. In nucleotides, the CDR3 is TGCGCCAGCAGCCAAGAAGGGATGACAGGGGGGACCGGGGAGCTGTTTTTT. This sequence encodes CASSQEGMTGGTGELFF.

This chain links TRBV7-2 with TRBJ1-1; 7 nucleotides line up with TRBD1. The CDR3 spans 14 residues. V gave up 5 bases and J gave up 6 bases; unmatched junction bases: 9. Germline CDR1 SGHTA, CDR2 FQGNSA. The CDR3, as DNA: TGTGCCAGCAGCGCACAGGGGAGAGTCGCTGAAGCTTTCTTT. Residues: CASSAQGRVAEAFF.

This chain uses TRBV5-5 with TRBJ2-7, with D possibly called TRBD1 or TRBD2 (5 bases each). The germline CDR1 and CDR2 sequences are SGHKS and YYEKEE (reference sequence). The CDR3 contains 18 residues. V lost 0 bases and J lost 2, with 21 bases in between. The CDR3 is CASSLGRLGGMSTYEQYF. CDR3 in DNA: TGTGCCAGCAGCTTGGGACGACTTGGGGGTATGTCCACCTACGAGCAGTACTTC. Full variable domain (missing parts from reference TRBV5-5 and TRBJ2-7): DAGVTQSPTHLIKTRGQQVTLRCSPISGHKSVSWYQQVLGQGPQFIFQYYEKEERGRGNFPDRFSARQFPNYSSELNVNALLLGDSALYLCASSLGRLGGMSTYEQYFGPGTRLTVT.